This is a list of T cell receptor beta chains from one sample in a study of response to subunit inactivated influenza vaccine. TCRdb used MiXCR to reprocess the RT-PCR reads, holding one entry per CDR3 protein. This table holds some 570,000 distinct CDR3 sequences, about 11% found once. This sample also appeared in a second study, on T cells expressing NK-cell markers.

The specimen comprised PBMCs from blood, sampled on the day of vaccination. Receptor source: a man aged 50-59 years who received an inactivated influenza vaccine. Both conserved end residues are part of each CDR3. Fields, in order: D gene, V gene, J gene, clone size, CDR3 DNA, CDR3 protein. D genes are given only for firm matches. Some rows have no size entry. The others give once, few or many, or a class for an expanded clone.

-	TRBV27	TRBJ2-3	few	TGTGCCAGCAGTTTACTTTATTCCTTCACAGATACGCAGTATTTT	CASSLLYSFTDTQYF
-	TRBV20-1	TRBJ1-2	-	TGCAGCGGGGACGGACGATATGGCTACACCTTC	CSGDGRYGYTF
-	TRBV6-2/TRBV6-3	TRBJ2-5	-	TGTGCCAGCAGTTACTCACAGGAGACCCAGTACTTC	CASSYSQETQYF
TRBD2	TRBV18	TRBJ2-2	few	TGTGCCAGCTCGACTAGCGTAATTGCGAACACCGGGGAGCTGTTTTTT	CASSTSVIANTGELFF
TRBD2	TRBV5-6	TRBJ2-7	few	TGTGCCAGCAGCGACTTGGGACTAGCGGGGCGAGGGGAGTACTTC	CASSDLGLAGRGEYF
TRBD1	TRBV12-3/TRBV12-4	TRBJ2-7	many	TGTGCCAGCACCAAACAGGGGGCGCGTCACGAGCAGTACTTC	CASTKQGARHEQYF
-	TRBV7-2	TRBJ2-7	-	TGTGCCAGCAGCGACCGAGGGGGGGGAAGCTACGAGCAGTACTTC	CASSDRGGGSYEQYF
-	TRBV20-1	TRBJ2-7	few	TGCAGTGCTCTGGAATCTAGCTCCTACGAGCAGTACTTC	CSALESSSYEQYF
TRBD2	TRBV20-1	TRBJ2-3	few	TGCAGTGCTAGGTCCAGCGGGGGTGGGTATACGCAGTATTTT	CSARSSGGGYTQYF
TRBD2	TRBV7-2	TRBJ2-5	-	TGTGCCAGCAGCTCTAACCAGCGGGGGCTGGGAGAGACCCAGTACTTC	CASSSNQRGLGETQYF
TRBD2	TRBV7-8	TRBJ2-2	few	TGTGCCAGCAGCTTAATGCTCCGGCGGGGGGCGAACACCGGGGAGCTGTTTTTT	CASSLMLRRGANTGELFF
-	TRBV30	TRBJ2-2	few	TGTGCCTGGAGTGGTGTCACCGGGGAGCTGTTTTTT	CAWSGVTGELFF
-	TRBV10-3	TRBJ2-3	few	TGTGCCATCAGTGAGGCGGGGGCCACAGATACGCAGTATTTT	CAISEAGATDTQYF
-	TRBV10-2	TRBJ2-4	few	TGCGCCAGCAGTGATTCAGGAAGTATAGCCAAAAACATTCAGTACTTC	CASSDSGSIAKNIQYF
-	TRBV18	TRBJ1-1	few	TGTGCCAGCTCACCGTCAGGTATGAACACTGAAGCTTTCTTT	CASSPSGMNTEAFF
-	TRBV20-1	TRBJ2-3	few	TGCAGTGGGGCTCGGGTCAGCTCTGATACGCAGTATTTT	CSGARVSSDTQYF
TRBD1	TRBV20-1	TRBJ2-5	few	TGCAGTGCCCTATACAGGGGGCTACAAGAGACCCAGTACTTC	CSALYRGLQETQYF
-	TRBV20-1	TRBJ2-3	-	TGCAGTGCTAGAGCCGGGAACACAGATACGCAGTATTTT	CSARAGNTDTQYF
-	TRBV7-9	TRBJ2-3	many	TGTGCCAGCAGCTTAGTGATAGATACGCAGTATTTT	CASSLVIDTQYF
TRBD2	TRBV28	TRBJ2-5	-	TGTGCCAGCACCATCCCGGGACTACTCCCTAGCCAAGAGACCCAGTACTTC	CASTIPGLLPSQETQYF
TRBD1	TRBV4-3	TRBJ1-1	few	TGCGCCAGCAGCCAAGGGACCGGGACAGGACCGAACACTGAAGCTTTCTTT	CASSQGTGTGPNTEAFF
-	TRBV28	TRBJ1-1	few	TGTGCCAGCAGTTTATTACCCACTGAAGCTTTCTTT	CASSLLPTEAFF
TRBD2	TRBV5-1	TRBJ2-5	-	TGCGCCAGCAGCTTGGGCTCTAGCGGGAGCCAAGAGACCCAGTACTTC	CASSLGSSGSQETQYF
TRBD1	TRBV6-1	TRBJ2-5	-	TGTGCCAGCAGTAGGGGACAGGGAGAGCAAGAGACCCAGTACTTC	CASSRGQGEQETQYF
-	TRBV11-2	TRBJ2-7	-	TGTGCCAGCAGCCTAGGGACACGGGTTTTGGACGAGCAGTACTTC	CASSLGTRVLDEQYF
-	TRBV3-1	TRBJ2-1	-	TGTGCCAGCAGCTTACCAACAGGGTCCTCCTACAATGAGCAGTTCTTC	CASSLPTGSSYNEQFF
-	TRBV2	TRBJ2-2	few	TGTGCCAGCAGTGAAAGGGCAGGGACCACCGGGGAGCTGTTTTTT	CASSERAGTTGELFF
TRBD2	TRBV12-3/TRBV12-4	TRBJ2-1	many	TGTGCCAGCAGTTTCCCGGGACTAGCGGGGGTCAATGAGCAGTTCTTC	CASSFPGLAGVNEQFF
-	TRBV20-1	TRBJ2-7	-	TGCAGTGCTAGAGGCCAGGGGGGCGAGCAGTACTTC	CSARGQGGEQYF
-	TRBV12-3/TRBV12-4	TRBJ1-1	few	TGTGCCAGCAGTACGGGACACAACACTGAAGCTTTCTTT	CASSTGHNTEAFF
TRBD2	TRBV2	TRBJ2-2	few	TGTGCCAGCAGCTCCCGGGGGGGCCTATTGAACACCGGGGAGCTGTTTTTT	CASSSRGGLLNTGELFF
TRBD2	TRBV28	TRBJ2-7	-	TGTGCCAGCAGTTATGGGGGGGGGTACGAGCAGTACTTC	CASSYGGGYEQYF
-	TRBV5-1	TRBJ2-2	-	TGCGCCAGCACCCGAGAGTCCCCGGGCACCGGGGAGCTGTTTTTT	CASTRESPGTGELFF
-	TRBV5-6	TRBJ2-5	-	TGTGCCAGCAGCTACGAGCTGGATGAGACCCAGTACTTC	CASSYELDETQYF
-	TRBV5-1	TRBJ2-2	-	TGCGCCAGCAGCGCGACCTGGGGGGGCCAGCCTTCGAACACCGGGGAGCTGTTTTTT	CASSATWGGQPSNTGELFF
TRBD1	TRBV12-3/TRBV12-4	TRBJ2-2	few	TGTGCCACCCCCGGACAGGACACCGGGGAGCTGTTTTTT	CATPGQDTGELFF
TRBD2	TRBV28	TRBJ2-1	-	TGTGCCAGCAGTTCGGGACTAGCCCTCGAGGAGGAGCAGTTCTTC	CASSSGLALEEEQFF
-	TRBV19	TRBJ2-7	few	TGTGCCAGTAGTACCTTCCAGGGACCTTCCTACGAGCAGTACTTC	CASSTFQGPSYEQYF
-	TRBV7-9	TRBJ1-2	many	TGTGCCAGCAGCTTAGATCTTCCGGCTGGCTACACCTTC	CASSLDLPAGYTF
TRBD1	TRBV7-9	TRBJ2-7	-	TGTGCCAGCAGCCCCTCGGACAGGGGTGGCAACGAGCAGTACTTC	CASSPSDRGGNEQYF
-	TRBV7-3	TRBJ2-2	once	TGTGCCAGCAGCCCAGGGTTTAGCACCGGGGAGCTGTTTTTT	CASSPGFSTGELFF
TRBD1	TRBV5-1	TRBJ1-1	-	TGCGCCAGCAGCACAGGGACAGGGATGTACACTGAAGCTTTCTTT	CASSTGTGMYTEAFF
TRBD1	TRBV29-1	TRBJ2-1	few	TGCAGCGTTGAACCTAGGGACAGTTCATACTCCTACAATGAGCAGTTCTTC	CSVEPRDSSYSYNEQFF
-	TRBV29-1	TRBJ2-5	-	TGCAGCGTTTCGTGGGGAGCAGGGGAGACCCAGTACTTC	CSVSWGAGETQYF
TRBD2	TRBV5-6	TRBJ2-2	few	TGTGCCAGCAGCTTGATCAGCGGGAGTGCCGGGGAGCTGTTTTTT	CASSLISGSAGELFF
-	TRBV6-1	TRBJ2-4	-	TGTGCCAGCAGAGCTACAGGGAGCGGTAACATTCAGTACTTC	CASRATGSGNIQYF
-	TRBV7-2	TRBJ2-3	-	TGTGCCAGCAGCTTAGGTCCGGCGGGACCAATCTATGCTACGCAGTATTTT	CASSLGPAGPIYATQYF
-	TRBV3-1	TRBJ1-1	-	TGTGCCAGCAGCCGGGTCAGGAACACTGAAGCTTTCTTT	CASSRVRNTEAFF
-	TRBV5-1	TRBJ2-1	many	TGCGCCAGCAGCTTGGATCAGCCCAGTGAGCAGTTCTTC	CASSLDQPSEQFF
-	TRBV11-2	TRBJ2-1	few	TGTGCCAGCAGCCCTCGACTGGTGAGCTCCTACAATGAGCAGTTCTTC	CASSPRLVSSYNEQFF